The 6 T cell receptor beta chains below come from one sample, sequenced in a study of blood T cell repertoires in COVID-19. Measured with immunoSEQ multiplex PCR; TCRdb has only the in-frame clones, and not every one. The sample consists of around 140,000 clones, roughly 89% of them appearing once. Sequencing was done on a sample of peripheral blood. Receptor source: a human donor in a cohort sampled during active COVID-19.

This clone has a single count. The chain combines TRBV4-3 with TRBJ1-4; 9 positions agree with TRBD1. In germline, CDR1 is LGHNA, CDR2 YSLEER. The trim removed 0 bases at V and 4 bases at J, leaving 12 bases unmatched. The CDR3 runs 19 residues. CDR3 nucleotide sequence: TGCGCCAGCAGCCAAGATGGGACGGGACAGGGATCTCATAATGAAAAACTGTTTTTT. This encodes CASSQDGTGQGSHNEKLFF.

This clone was picked up a small number of times. This chain uses TRBV7-6 with TRBJ2-7, with D tentatively TRBD1 (5 bases). The V gene lost 5 bases and the J gene lost 1 base, with 21 bases spanning the gap. The germline CDR1 and CDR2 sequences are SGHVS and FNYEAQ. This CDR3 is built from 17 residues. CDR3 loop: CASSPRADRPASYEQYF. The CDR3 DNA is TGTGCCAGCAGCCCCAGGGCAGACCGGCCGGCTTCCTACGAGCAGTACTTC.

As DNA, the CDR3 is TGTGCCAGCAGTGTGACAGGATTTGGCACTGAAGCTTTCTTT. This encodes CASSVTGFGTEAFF. This chain joins TRBV25-1 and TRBJ1-1; the D gene is possibly TRBD1 (6 bases). CDR1 MGHDK and CDR2 SYGVNS come from the germline V gene. Trimming left V 4 bases short and J 4 bases short, with 13 bases between. CDR3 length: 14 amino acids.

The rearrangement joins TRBV4-3 to TRBJ2-2; 11 nucleotides line up with TRBD2. Germline CDR1 is LGHNA and CDR2 is YSLEER. The CDR3 has 16 residues. J was trimmed by 7 bases and V by 4 bases; bases with no gene match: 8. The CDR3 sequence is CASSRLAGGHVGELFF. The DNA for the CDR3 is TGCGCCAGCAGCCGGCTAGCGGGGGGTCATGTCGGGGAGCTGTTTTTT.

The chain is built from TRBV19 and TRBJ1-4; 7 bases line up with TRBD1. V shed 5 bases and J 8 bases; nucleotides not matched to a gene: 11. Germline-derived CDR1 and CDR2 are LNHDA and SQIVND (reference sequence). The CDR3 is 15 amino acids. The CDR3 DNA reads as TGTGCCAGTAGTGTTACAGGGGTAGAAAGGGAAAAACTGTTTTTT. As protein: CASSVTGVEREKLFF.

This clone appeared once. This chain links TRBV24-1 with TRBJ2-1, with a tentative D call TRBD1 (5 bases). The CDR3 runs 15 residues. Germline CDR1 reads KGHDR; CDR2 reads SFDVKD. Trimming shortened V by 0 bases and J by 8 bases, and 13 bases separated the two germline ends. CDR3 DNA sequence: TGTGCCACCAGTGATTTGTGGGGCGCTTTGGATGAGCAGTTCTTC. It translates to CATSDLWGALDEQFF.